These 11 T cell receptor beta chains originate from one sample sequenced in a study of cytomegalovirus exposure and HLA in healthy donors. Using immunoSEQ multiplex PCR, the repertoire was profiled, and TCRdb retains in-frame clones only, with some absent. The sample lists 150,000 to 200,000 clones, around four fifths occurring once. The sample taken for sequencing was PBMCs. The receptors were gathered from a man aged 25-40 years in good health and CMV-seropositive.

The rearrangement uses TRBV19 and TRBJ1-5; 12 nucleotides match TRBD1. From germline, CDR1 is LNHDA and CDR2 SQIVND (reference sequence). This CDR3 spans 15 amino acids. With 10 bases clipped from V and 3 bases from J, the junction kept 7 bases outside the gene matches. The CDR3 region is CATSGDRGPNQPQHF. Here the CDR3 DNA reads TGTGCCACTTCCGGGGACAGGGGGCCCAATCAGCCCCAGCATTTT.

The chain joins TRBV6-5 to TRBJ1-2; TRBD1 matches 7 bases. V lost 6 bases to trimming and J lost 2 bases; unmatched junction nucleotides: 3. CDR3 length equals 13 residues. Germline CDR1 is MNHEY and CDR2 is SVGAGI. DNA for the CDR3: TGTGCCAGCAGGGGGGACAGAAACTATGGCTACACCTTC. It yields the protein CASRGDRNYGYTF.

The genes are TRBV5-1 and TRBJ2-5; D is unclear. The V gene's germline CDR1 is SGHRS and CDR2 YFSETQ. The CDR3 loop spans 12 amino acids. Trimming took 5 bases from V and 5 from J, leaving 10 bases between them. CDR3 nucleotides: TGCGCCAGCAGGCCCGAGTTGGAGACCCAGTACTTC. This codes for CASRPELETQYF.

This clone was seen only a few times. V is TRBV7-3 and J is TRBJ1-5; perhaps TRBD1 as D (5 bases). CDR3 length equals 18 residues. V was pared by 4 bases and J by 1 base, with 20 bases between. Germline lookup yields CDR1 SGHTA and CDR2 FQGTGA. The CDR3 here is CASSSPRAGVSSNQPQHF. In DNA form, the CDR3 reads TGTGCCAGCAGCTCCCCCAGAGCGGGGGTTTCGAGCAATCAGCCCCAGCATTTT.

The V call is TRBV18, the J call TRBJ1-5; 9 bases are shared with TRBD1. The CDR3 has 17 residues. Germline CDR1 and CDR2: KGHSH and LQKENI. V was clipped by 6 bases and J by 6 bases; unmatched bases: 15. The CDR3 coding sequence is TGTGCCAGCTCTAACTATGGGGGGACAGGGAAAGGTCAGCCCCAGCATTTT. As protein: CASSNYGGTGKGQPQHF.

V usage is TRBV6-5 and J usage is TRBJ1-2, with no clear D. Trimming shortened V by 4 bases and J by 6 bases, and 9 bases separated the two germline ends. This CDR3 is built from 12 residues. CDR1 is MNHEY and CDR2 is SVGAGI in the germline V gene. CDR3 loop: CASSFGPNGYTF. The CDR3 DNA reads TGTGCCAGCAGTTTCGGTCCAAATGGCTACACCTTC.

The chain employs TRBV18 and TRBJ2-3, with 8 positions matching TRBD2. Germline loops: CDR1 KGHSH, CDR2 LQKENI. The CDR3 length is 16 residues. The J segment lost 3 bases and the V segment lost 0 bases, leaving 5 bases of the junction unmatched. This chain's CDR3 is CASSPPIAGSTDTQYF. Written as DNA, the CDR3 is TGTGCCAGCTCACCACCAATAGCGGGAAGTACAGATACGCAGTATTTT.

This clone was detected only once. The J gene is TRBJ2-1, the V gene TRBV7-3, with 8 bases lining up with TRBD1. V lost 5 bases, J lost 6 bases, and 3 bases stayed unmatched. The germline gives CDR1 SGHTA, CDR2 FQGTGA. CDR3 size: 13 residues. The CDR3 loop reads CASSRDRGNEQFF. The CDR3 nucleotides are TGTGCCAGCAGCCGAGACAGGGGCAATGAGCAGTTCTTC.

V and J are TRBV6-5 and TRBJ1-1; 7 bases are shared with TRBD1. V shed 8 bases and J 5 bases; nucleotides not matched to a gene: 8. In germline, CDR1 is MNHEY, CDR2 SVGAGI. The CDR3 has 13 residues. The DNA of the CDR3 is TGTGCCAGCGGAGGTTACAGGGGAACTGAAGCTTTCTTT. Translated: CASGGYRGTEAFF.

A few counts support this clone. CDR3 sequence: CATSRGEGQGLAAFF. CDR3 coding DNA: TGTGCCACCAGCAGAGGGGAGGGACAGGGACTGGCAGCTTTCTTT. The chain couples TRBV15 to TRBJ1-1; the match to TRBD1 covers 9 bases. V shed 1 base and J 10 bases; nucleotides not matched to a gene: 10. Germline CDR1 reads LNHNV; CDR2 reads YYDKDF (reference sequence). The CDR3 has 15 residues.

This clone appeared a single time. The V call is TRBV7-2, the J call TRBJ2-3; maybe TRBD1 (6 bases). From germline, CDR1 is SGHTA and CDR2 FQGNSA. Trimming removed 4 bases at V and 12 bases at J, with 17 bases between. The CDR3 totals 13 residues. The CDR3 coding sequence is TGTGCCAGCAGCTCGGAGAGAGCAGGGGATCAGTATTTT. This encodes CASSSERAGDQYF.